This TCR beta chain was retrieved from a study of cytomegalovirus exposure and HLA in healthy donors. The CDR3 is made up of 14 amino acids. Germline CDR1 and CDR2: SGHDT and YYEEEE. Trimming pared 5 bases from V and 2 bases from J, leaving 13 bases between. The PCR ran on 60 Vbeta and 13 Jbeta primers. Sequencing used immunoSEQ multiplex PCR; TCRdb keeps in-frame clones, though not all of them. The sample contains about 160,000 clones, 70% to 80% of which appear only once. This receptor was identified in a man between 18 and 29 years old in good health and CMV-seropositive. The specimen sequenced was PBMCs. The rearrangement uses TRBV5-6 and TRBJ1-1; weak D call: TRBD1 (5 bases). The CDR3 DNA is TGTGCCAGCAGATTGACAGAACCTAACACTGAAGCTTTCTTT. Translated: CASRLTEPNTEAFF.